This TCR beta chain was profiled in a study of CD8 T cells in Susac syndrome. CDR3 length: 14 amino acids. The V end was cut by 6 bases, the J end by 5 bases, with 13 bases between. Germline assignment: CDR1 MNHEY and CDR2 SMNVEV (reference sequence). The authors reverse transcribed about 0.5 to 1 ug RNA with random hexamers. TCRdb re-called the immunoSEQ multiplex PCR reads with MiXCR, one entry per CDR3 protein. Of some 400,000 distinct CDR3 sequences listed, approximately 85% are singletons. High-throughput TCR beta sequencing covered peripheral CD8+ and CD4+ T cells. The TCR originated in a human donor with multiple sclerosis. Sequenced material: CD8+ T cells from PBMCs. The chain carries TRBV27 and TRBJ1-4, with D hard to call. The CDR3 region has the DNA TGTGCCAGCAGCAATGCCGGGATAAATGAAAAACTGTTTTTT. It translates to CASSNAGINEKLFF.